Below are 15 T cell receptor beta chains sequenced from a single sample in a study of metastatic and nonmetastatic thyroid tumors. Thyroid surgery was preceded by no treatment in any patient. TCRdb reanalyzed the PCR reads via MiXCR. The sample contains some 35,000 clones, roughly 35% of which appear only once. The specimen sequenced was tumor tissue. Receptors originate from a female donor with papillary thyroid cancer or a benign thyroid nodule (not recorded which). Some clones in this sample may be carry-over from other donors' samples.

The gene calls are TRBV20-1 and TRBJ1-3; a possible D gene is TRBD1 (6 bases). This CDR3 spans 14 amino acids. The germline CDR1 and CDR2 sequences are DFQATT and SNEGSKA (reference sequence). The germline V and J ends were trimmed by 5 bases and 4 bases, with 15 bases remaining between them. CDR3 in DNA: TGCAGTGCTCAGCCGGGACACTACGGAAACACCATATATTTT. Its protein product is CSAQPGHYGNTIYF.

This clone was recorded at least ten times. The gene calls are TRBV7-9 and TRBJ2-2; tentatively, D is TRBD1 (5 bases). The V and J ends lost 5 bases and 1 base respectively, with 5 bases between them. The germline V gene encodes CDR1 SEHNR and CDR2 FQNEAQ (reference sequence). The CDR3 totals 13 residues. DNA for the CDR3: TGTGCCAGCAGCGACAGGAACACCGGGGAGCTGTTTTTT. The encoded protein is CASSDRNTGELFF. Supplemented by reference TRBV7-9 and TRBJ2-2, the full variable domain reads DTGVSQNPRHKITKRGQNVTFRCDPISEHNRLYWYRQTLGQGPEFLTYFQNEAQLEKSRLLSDRFSAERPKGSFSTLEIQRTEQGDSAMYLCASSDRNTGELFFGEGSRLTVL.

The genes are TRBV11-2 and TRBJ2-7; D is possibly TRBD1 (6 bases). CDR3 length equals 13 residues. V lost 4 bases to trimming and J lost 7 bases, with 14 bases between them. CDR1 SGHAT and CDR2 FQNNGV come from the germline V gene. CDR3 nucleotide sequence: TGTGCCAGCAGCTCCGGGACACTTTTTGAGCAGTACTTC. Translating it yields CASSSGTLFEQYF.

The V and J genes are TRBV3-1 and TRBJ1-1, with TRBD1 matching over 7 bases. The CDR3 length is 15 residues. J was trimmed by 8 bases and V by 1 base; bases with no gene match: 10. Germline CDR1 and CDR2: LGHDT and YNNKEL (reference sequence). The CDR3 sequence is CASSQASDRDEEAFF. The DNA of the CDR3 is TGTGCCAGCAGCCAAGCTTCAGACAGGGATGAAGAAGCTTTCTTT.

The chain has TRBV12-3 or TRBV12-4 and TRBJ1-1; D is ambiguous. The CDR3 consists of 15 residues. Trimming took off 2 bases at V and 1 base at J, with 11 bases between the two ends. The CDR3 region has the DNA TGTGCCAGCAGTTTACGATTTTTGGCGAACACTGAAGCTTTCTTT. Protein product: CASSLRFLANTEAFF.

The table lists this clone with a few counts. J is TRBJ1-1 and V is TRBV6-1, with a possible D match to TRBD1 (6 bases). The germline V and J ends were trimmed by 6 bases and 0 bases, with 20 bases remaining between them. In germline, CDR1 is MNHNS, CDR2 SASEGT. There are 17 residues in the CDR3. The CDR3 DNA reads as TGTGCCAGCAGACTCGATCGGAGGGGGTACTTGAACACTGAAGCTTTCTTT. This encodes CASRLDRRGYLNTEAFF.

The CDR3 DNA reads TGTGCCAGTACCCCCAGCCCCCCGGGGACCTTCAATCAGCCCCAGCATTTT. Its translation is CASTPSPPGTFNQPQHF. The chain combines TRBV19 with TRBJ1-5; D may be TRBD1 (5 bases). Germline CDR1 reads LNHDA; CDR2 reads SQIVND (reference sequence). The CDR3 has 17 residues. V lost 7 bases to trimming and J lost 3 bases, with 22 bases between them.

There are a few counts of this clone. The genes are TRBV4-1 and TRBJ2-2; perhaps D is TRBD1 or TRBD2 (5 bases each). CDR1 is MGHRA and CDR2 is YSYEKL in the germline V gene. The ends were cut back, 3 bases at V and 6 bases at J, with 11 bases in the middle. The CDR3 extends over 14 amino acids. CDR3 amino acids: CASSQGDRPGELFF. CDR3 DNA: TGCGCCAGCAGCCAGGGGGATCGTCCCGGGGAGCTGTTTTTT.

This clone came up a few times. CDR3 sequence (DNA): TGTGCCAGCAGTGGGGGCAGGGTGGCTGGGGAGCTGTTTTTT. Translated, it gives CASSGGRVAGELFF. The chain carries TRBV6-5 and TRBJ2-2, with D possibly being TRBD1 (6 bases). Trimming left V 5 bases short and J 8 bases short, with 15 bases between. CDR1 and CDR2 (germline): MNHEY, SVGAGI. This CDR3 is built from 14 residues.

The V and J genes are TRBV6-4 and TRBJ2-2, with D unclear. Germline CDR1 reads MRHNA; CDR2 reads SNTAGT. Trimming stripped 8 bases from V and 1 base from J, with 11 bases between. This CDR3 has 14 residues. CDR3 sequence reads: CASSREGNTGELFF. CDR3 sequence (DNA): TGTGCCAGCTCCCGAGAAGGGAACACCGGGGAGCTGTTTTTT.

The V gene is TRBV5-1, the J gene TRBJ2-1, with 9 positions matching TRBD2. J was trimmed by 6 bases and V by 4 bases; bases with no gene match: 14. This CDR3 spans 17 amino acids. Germline CDR1 SGHRS, CDR2 YFSETQ. The CDR3 DNA reads as TGCGCCAGCAGCCAACTGGGGGCGGGACTAGCTCGCAATGAGCAGTTCTTC. Its protein product is CASSQLGAGLARNEQFF.

The chain employs TRBV9 and TRBJ1-2, with D unclear. CDR1 is SGDLS and CDR2 is YYNGEE in the germline V gene. Trimming shortened V by 6 bases and J by 2 bases, and 8 bases separated the two germline ends. This CDR3 has 12 amino acids. The CDR3 reads CASISENYGYTF. Written as DNA, the CDR3 is TGTGCCAGCATTTCCGAGAACTATGGCTACACCTTC. The full variable domain, with the rest looked up from reference TRBV9 and TRBJ1-2, is DSGVTQTPKHLITATGQRVTLRCSPRSGDLSVYWYQQSLDQGLQFLIQYYNGEERAKGNILERFSAQQFPDLHSELNLSSLELGDSALYFCASISENYGYTFGSGTRLTVV.

V usage is TRBV5-6 and J usage is TRBJ2-3; TRBD2 aligns across 9 bases. CDR3 size: 15 residues. Trimming at V came to 7 bases and at J to 9 bases, leaving 15 bases not matched to a gene. CDR1 is SGHDT and CDR2 is YYEEEE in the germline V gene. CDR3 in amino acids: CASSQTSGGGRTQYF. For the CDR3, the DNA is TGTGCCAGCTCCCAGACTAGCGGAGGGGGAAGGACGCAGTATTTT.

The V call is TRBV20-1, the J call TRBJ2-1; TRBD2 aligns across 15 bases. V shed 6 bases and J 7 bases; nucleotides not matched to a gene: 10. The CDR3 consists of 16 residues. Germline CDR1 DFQATT, CDR2 SNEGSKA (reference sequence). The chain's CDR3 is CSAPGLAGGDRNEQFF. CDR3 DNA sequence: TGCAGTGCGCCGGGACTAGCGGGGGGCGATCGTAATGAGCAGTTCTTC.

The chain combines TRBV5-1 with TRBJ2-1, with 8 bases fitting TRBD2. The CDR3 consists of 19 residues. V was pared by 0 bases and J by 2 bases, with 13 bases of the junction left unmatched. CDR1 is SGHRS and CDR2 is YFSETQ in the germline V gene. The CDR3 DNA reads TGCGCCAGCAGCTTGGGCCATGGGCTCCGGGAGGGGACCTACAATGAGCAGTTCTTC. Its protein is CASSLGHGLREGTYNEQFF.